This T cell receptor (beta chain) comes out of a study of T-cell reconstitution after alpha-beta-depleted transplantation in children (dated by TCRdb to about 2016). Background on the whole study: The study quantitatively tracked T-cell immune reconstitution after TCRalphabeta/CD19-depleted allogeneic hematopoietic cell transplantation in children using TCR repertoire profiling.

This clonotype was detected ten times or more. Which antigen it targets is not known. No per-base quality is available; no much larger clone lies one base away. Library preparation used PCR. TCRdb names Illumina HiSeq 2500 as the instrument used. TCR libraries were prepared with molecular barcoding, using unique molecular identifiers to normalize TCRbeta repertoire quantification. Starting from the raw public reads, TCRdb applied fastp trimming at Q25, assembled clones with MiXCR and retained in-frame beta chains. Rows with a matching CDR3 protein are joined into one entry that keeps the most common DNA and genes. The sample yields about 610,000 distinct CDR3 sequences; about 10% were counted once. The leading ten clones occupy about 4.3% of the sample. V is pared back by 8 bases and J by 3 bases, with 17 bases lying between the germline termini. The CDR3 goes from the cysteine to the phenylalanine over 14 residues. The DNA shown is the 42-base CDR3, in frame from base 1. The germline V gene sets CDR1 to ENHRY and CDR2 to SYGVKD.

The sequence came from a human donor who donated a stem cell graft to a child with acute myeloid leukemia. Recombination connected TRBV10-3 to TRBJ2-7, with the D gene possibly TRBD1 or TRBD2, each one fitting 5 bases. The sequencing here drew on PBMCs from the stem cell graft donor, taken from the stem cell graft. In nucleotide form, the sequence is TGTGCCATCCGGCCCGAGGGGCTAAACTACGAGCAGTACTTC. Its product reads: CAIRPEGLNYEQYF.